The 10 T cell receptor beta chains reported below all come from one sample, sequenced in a study of shared clonotypes between healthy human individuals. Sequencing was performed with immunoSEQ multiplex PCR; in TCRdb, only in-frame clones are kept and a portion is missing. The repertoire holds around 650,000 clones, with roughly 96% as singletons. Cells designated naive CD8 were CD45RO-negative and were positively selected for CCR7, with terminally differentiated effector memory CD45RA+ cells excluded. Sequencing was carried out using naive CD8+ T cells sorted from blood. The origin of the receptors is a woman in her thirties in good health.

The gene calls are TRBV9 and TRBJ1-2; possible D gene TRBD1, 5 bases. Looked up from germline, CDR1 is SGDLS and CDR2 is YYNGEE. Trimming pared 3 bases from V and 3 bases from J, leaving 21 bases between. This CDR3 contains 17 residues. The CDR3 DNA follows: TGTGCCAGCAGCGCGACGGTCGGCGAGGGAGGGGACTATGGCTACACCTTC. It yields the protein CASSATVGEGGDYGYTF.

On this clone itself: Other nucleotide sequences in the sample specify the same CDR3. The rearrangement links TRBV6-5 to TRBJ2-1; 11 nucleotides line up with TRBD2. The V gene's germline CDR1 is MNHEY and CDR2 SVGAGI. The trim removed 4 bases at V and 4 bases at J, leaving 3 bases unmatched. CDR3 length equals 15 residues. The CDR3: CASSSGTSGYNEQFF. CDR3 bases: TGTGCCAGCAGTTCCGGGACTAGCGGATACAATGAGCAGTTCTTC.

This sequence joins TRBV4-1 and TRBJ1-2; 7 nucleotides agree with TRBD1. This CDR3 spans 16 amino acids. Trimming at V came to 4 bases and at J to 1 base, leaving 9 bases not matched to a gene. CDR1 MGHRA and CDR2 YSYEKL come from the germline V gene. The CDR3 nucleotides read TGCGCCAGCAGCCCCCGGACAGGCCCGGATAACTATGGCTACACCTTC. This gives the protein CASSPRTGPDNYGYTF.

The chain uses TRBV30 and TRBJ1-3; D is undetermined. The CDR3 is made up of 13 amino acids. With 8 bases removed from V and 1 base from J, the gap between germline ends came to 12 bases. Per the germline V gene, CDR1 is GTSNPN and CDR2 is SVGIG (reference sequence). CDR3 coding DNA: TGTGCCGGGAAAGCCTTTTCTGGAAACACCATATATTTT. It codes for CAGKAFSGNTIYF.

The rearrangement joins TRBV5-1 to TRBJ2-7; 13 nucleotides line up with TRBD2. The germline CDR1 and CDR2 sequences are SGHRS and YFSETQ. Trimming removed 4 bases from V and 4 bases from J; junction bases left unmatched: 8. There are 16 residues in the CDR3. CDR3 sequence (DNA): TGCGCCAGCAGCGACGGACTAGCGGGAGTCTCTTACGAGCAGTACTTC. Protein product: CASSDGLAGVSYEQYF.

The V and J genes are TRBV2 and TRBJ2-7; TRBD1 aligns across 9 bases. The CDR3 is 14 amino acids. Germline V CDR1 and CDR2: SNHLY, FYNNEI. V trimming: 6 bases; J trimming: 6 bases; junction bases outside the gene matches: 9. CDR3 DNA: TGTGCCAGCAGAACGACAGGGGGAAGGCTCGAGCAGTACTTC. Its protein is CASRTTGGRLEQYF. Variable domain in full (rest from reference TRBV2 and TRBJ2-7): EPEVTQTPSHQVTQMGQEVILRCVPISNHLYFYWYRQILGQKVEFLVSFYNNEISEKSEIFDDQFSVERPDGSNFTLKIRSTKLEDSAMYFCASRTTGGRLEQYFGPGTRLTVT.

The chain couples TRBV28 to TRBJ2-1, with 10 bases identical to TRBD2. CDR3 length: 20 amino acids. Germline CDR1 reads MDHEN; CDR2 reads SYDVKM. V lost 2 bases and J lost 0; bases outside the gene matches: 13. CDR3 sequence (DNA): TGTGCCAGCAGTTTACAGGGCTTGGGGGCTAGCGGGAGCTCCTACAATGAGCAGTTCTTC. Its translation is CASSLQGLGASGSSYNEQFF.

J is TRBJ2-1 and V is TRBV28; D is perhaps TRBD1 or TRBD2 (5 bases each). The CDR3 consists of 16 residues. Germline V gene sequence: CDR1 MDHEN, CDR2 SYDVKM. V lost 5 bases to trimming and J lost 0 bases, with 14 bases between them. DNA of the CDR3: TGTGCCAGCAGTCCTCTAAAGGGGAGCTCCTACAATGAGCAGTTCTTC. This encodes CASSPLKGSSYNEQFF.

The rearrangement joins TRBV19 to TRBJ1-2; 7 bases fit TRBD1. Germline CDR1 reads LNHDA; CDR2 reads SQIVND (reference sequence). The CDR3 extends over 14 amino acids. The ends lost 3 bases at V and 5 bases at J; junction bases unmatched: 6. The CDR3 DNA sequence: TGTGCCAGTAGTATTTTAGGGACAGCATATGGCTACACCTTC. Encoded protein: CASSILGTAYGYTF.

The V and J genes are TRBV10-2 and TRBJ1-1, with D possibly matching TRBD1 (6 bases). CDR1 and CDR2 (germline): WSHSY, SAAADI. The CDR3 totals 13 residues. Trimming took off 2 bases at V and 8 bases at J, with 12 bases between the two ends. The CDR3 DNA is TGCGCCAGCAGTGAGGGCCGGGGGGCCGAAGCTTTCTTT. Amino acid sequence: CASSEGRGAEAFF.